This T cell receptor beta chain originates from a study of CD8 T cells in Susac syndrome. Whole-study context: Sequencing included Susac syndrome patients, over five of them with active disease and under ten in remission. At the time their blood was drawn, patients with Susac syndrome were either therapy-naive, on corticosteroids (with some of them also receiving intravenous immunoglobulin), or on intravenous immunoglobulin alone.

The authors carried out high-throughput sequencing of TCR beta. They applied it to CD8+ and CD4+ T cells obtained from blood. The CDR3 loop spans 11 amino acids. V was trimmed by 6 bases and J by 4 bases, leaving 7 bases between them. CDR1 is SNHLY, CDR2 FYNNEI, per germline. Reverse transcription of roughly 0.5 to 1 ug RNA was performed with random hexamers. Amplification of TCR beta CDR3 by immunoSEQ multiplex PCR spanned 54 Vbeta and 13 Jbeta. TCRdb called the immunoSEQ multiplex PCR reads again in MiXCR, with one record for every CDR3 protein. The sample holds some 140,000 distinct CDR3 sequences; around 95% are singletons and the top ten take 0.18%. This clonotype was found a few times.

The V call is TRBV2, the J call TRBJ2-7; D ambiguous. Sequencing was done on a sample of CD8+ T cells from PBMCs. The TCR was taken from a human donor with Susac syndrome. CDR3 in DNA: TGTGCCAGCAGCGAGGTTTACGAGCAGTACTTC. Protein sequence: CASSEVYEQYF.